Presented here are 29 T cell receptor beta chains from one specimen sequenced in a study of T cells in Graves' hyperthyroidism and ophthalmopathy. TCR beta CDR3 sequences were amplified from RNA transcripts. The TCR CDR3 was amplified in a first-round RT-PCR using the HTBI primer set. TCRdb re-called the multiplex PCR reads with MiXCR, one entry per CDR3 protein. This sample has 350,000 to 400,000 distinct CDR3 sequences, with about 16% found just once. Sample: blood. Source of these receptors: a woman younger than 45 with Graves' hyperthyroidism.

This rearrangement joins TRBV7-2 to TRBJ2-3; 8 nucleotides match TRBD2. J was trimmed by 5 bases and V by 4 bases; bases with no gene match: 14. The CDR3 has 17 residues. Germline CDR1 reads SGHTA; CDR2 reads FQGNSA. The CDR3 is CASSSVTSGLGGDTQYF. The CDR3 DNA sequence: TGTGCCAGCAGCTCCGTAACTAGCGGACTAGGGGGAGATACGCAGTATTTT.

This clonotype has more than one count but fewer than ten. The rearrangement uses TRBV10-3 and TRBJ2-7, with D possibly matching TRBD1 (6 bases). The CDR3 totals 12 residues. Trimming took off 6 bases at V and 2 bases at J, with 8 bases between the two ends. The V gene's germline CDR1 is ENHRY and CDR2 SYGVKD. The CDR3 here is CAIRTGTYEQYF. The CDR3 nucleotides read TGTGCCATCAGGACAGGAACCTACGAGCAGTACTTC.

V gene TRBV10-3 combines with J gene TRBJ2-1, with 9 bases matching TRBD1. J was trimmed by 5 bases and V by 2 bases; bases with no gene match: 10. There are 17 residues in the CDR3. Germline V gene sequence: CDR1 ENHRY, CDR2 SYGVKD. CDR3 coding DNA: TGTGCCATCAGTGAGCTACCCACAGGGGGCAATAACAATGAGCAGTTCTTC. This sequence encodes CAISELPTGGNNNEQFF.

The gene calls are TRBV10-1 and TRBJ2-2; D perhaps matches TRBD1 (5 bases). V lost 3 bases and J 7 bases, leaving 12 bases between the germline ends. The CDR3 totals 14 residues. Germline loops: CDR1 WNHNN, CDR2 SYGVQD (reference sequence). The CDR3 DNA reads as TGCGCCAGCAGTGATGGCAGGGCTGACGGGGAGCTGTTTTTT. Its protein is CASSDGRADGELFF.

This sequence joins TRBV15 and TRBJ2-1; 10 bases match TRBD2. Germline V gene sequence: CDR1 LNHNV, CDR2 YYDKDF (reference sequence). The J segment lost 1 base and the V segment lost 0 bases, leaving 12 bases of the junction unmatched. This CDR3 region has 20 residues. DNA of the CDR3: TGTGCCACCAGCAGAGACCTCAGGCGACTAGCGGGTGCATCCTACAATGAGCAGTTCTTC. Translation gives CATSRDLRRLAGASYNEQFF.

This clonotype was seen a few times. Being one base from a much bigger clone, this may be a read error. The chain has TRBV28 and TRBJ1-5, with D perhaps matching TRBD1 (6 bases). The CDR3 extends over 14 amino acids. CDR1 is MDHEN and CDR2 is SYDVKM in the germline V gene. Trimming shortened V by 5 bases and J by 0 bases, and 8 bases separated the two germline ends. The CDR3 sequence: CASSGGRSNQPQHF. The CDR3 coding sequence is TGTGCCAGCAGTGGGGGGCGTAGCAATCAGCCCCAGCATTTT.

The V and J genes are TRBV24-1 and TRBJ2-2, with D possibly TRBD2 on 6 matching bases. Germline V gene lookup returns CDR1 KGHDR and CDR2 SFDVKD. The CDR3 covers 17 residues. The V and J ends lost 6 bases and 0 bases respectively, with 16 bases between them. The CDR3 DNA sequence: TGTGCCACCAGTAGGGGCGGGACGGCCTCGAACACCGGGGAGCTGTTTTTT. It codes for CATSRGGTASNTGELFF.

V gene TRBV11-3 combines with J gene TRBJ2-7; 8 bases agree with TRBD1. The CDR3 is 15 amino acids. Looked up from germline, CDR1 is SGHNT and CDR2 is YENEEA. J was trimmed by 3 bases and V by 1 base; bases with no gene match: 5. Here the CDR3 DNA reads TGTGCCAGCAGCTTAGGTGGACAGGGACACTACGAGCAGTACTTC. It codes for CASSLGGQGHYEQYF. Filled out from reference TRBV11-3 and TRBJ2-7, the complete variable domain reads EAGVVQSPRYKIIEKKQPVAFWCNPISGHNTLYWYLQNLGQGPELLIRYENEEAVDDSQLPKDRFSAERLKGVDSTLKIQPAELGDSAVYLCASSLGGQGHYEQYFGPGTRLTVT.

This clonotype has at least ten counts. The chain couples TRBV20-1 to TRBJ2-3; 10 positions agree with TRBD2. CDR1 and CDR2 (germline): DFQATT, SNEGSKA (reference sequence). The CDR3 runs 16 residues. V lost 6 bases and J lost 0; bases outside the gene matches: 9. CDR3 residues: CSAGGTSATSTDTQYF. Written as DNA, the CDR3 is TGCAGTGCGGGGGGGACTAGCGCCACTAGCACAGATACGCAGTATTTT.

This clonotype was recorded many times. V and J are TRBV18 and TRBJ2-1; 11 nucleotides agree with TRBD2. The CDR3 runs to 16 residues. Trimming cost V 3 bases and J 7 bases; bases outside gene matches: 8. Germline V CDR1 and CDR2: KGHSH, LQKENI. DNA for the CDR3: TGTGCCAGCTCACCTATCCCGGGACTAGCGGAAAATGAGCAGTTCTTC. This translates into CASSPIPGLAENEQFF.

This clonotype was detected many times. The chain couples TRBV7-9 to TRBJ1-4; D might be TRBD1 (6 bases). Between the trimmed V and J ends, which lost 4 bases and 4 bases, there was a span of 13 bases. Per the germline V gene, CDR1 is SEHNR and CDR2 is FQNEAQ (reference sequence). CDR3 length equals 15 residues. CDR3 in amino acids: CASSSKGQINEKLFF. As DNA, the CDR3 is TGTGCCAGCAGCTCGAAAGGACAGATTAATGAAAAACTGTTTTTT.

This clonotype was observed at least ten times. This chain links TRBV27 with TRBJ2-1; the match to TRBD1 covers 12 bases. CDR1 is MNHEY, CDR2 SMNVEV, per germline (reference sequence). The CDR3 consists of 15 residues. V lost 5 bases to trimming and J lost 9 bases; unmatched junction nucleotides: 8. CDR3 sequence: CASSRQGQGATEQFF. The CDR3 DNA sequence: TGTGCCAGCAGTCGCCAGGGACAGGGGGCGACTGAGCAGTTCTTC.

This clonotype was counted many times. The chain joins TRBV3-1 to TRBJ1-6, with D unclear. Germline V lookup: CDR1 LGHDT, CDR2 YNNKEL (reference sequence). Trimming stripped 1 base from V and 5 bases from J, with 9 bases between. This CDR3 is 15 amino acids long. The CDR3 DNA is TGTGCCAGCAGCCAAGTCGGAGAGAATAATTCACCCCTCCACTTT. Protein: CASSQVGENNSPLHF. Full variable domain (missing parts from reference TRBV3-1 and TRBJ1-6): DTAVSQTPKYLVTQMGNDKSIKCEQNLGHDTMYWYKQDSKKFLKIMFSYNNKELIINETVPNRFSPKSPDKAHLNLHINSLELGDSAVYFCASSQVGENNSPLHFGNGTRLTVT.

The CDR3 protein is CASRTWDSGSGANVLTF. CDR3 in DNA: TGTGCCAGCAGGACTTGGGACAGTGGATCTGGGGCCAACGTCCTGACTTTC. The genes are TRBV28 and TRBJ2-6, with 7 bases fitting TRBD1. V shed 6 bases and J 1 base; nucleotides not matched to a gene: 9. CDR1 is MDHEN and CDR2 is SYDVKM in the germline V gene. The CDR3 is 17 residues long.

The chain combines TRBV20-1 with TRBJ2-1, with TRBD2 matching 8 bases. Germline V gene lookup returns CDR1 DFQATT and CDR2 SNEGSKA (reference sequence). The junction had 5 bases not matched to a gene; V was cut back by 1 base and J by 0 bases. This CDR3 is built from 16 residues. CDR3 DNA: TGCAGTGCTAGAGGTCCCAGCGGGAGCTCCTACAATGAGCAGTTCTTC. Translated: CSARGPSGSSYNEQFF.

This clonotype was found many times. The rearrangement joins TRBV3-1 to TRBJ2-7; D tentatively fits TRBD1 or TRBD2 (6 bases each). Germline V gene lookup returns CDR1 LGHDT and CDR2 YNNKEL (reference sequence). V was trimmed by 0 bases and J by 6 bases, leaving 12 bases between them. The CDR3 totals 14 residues. DNA for the CDR3: TGTGCCAGCAGCCAAGATTTAGGGGGGATCGAGCAGTACTTC. As protein: CASSQDLGGIEQYF.

Only one count was recorded for this clonotype. This chain connects TRBV13 to TRBJ2-3, with D possibly TRBD2 on 6 matching bases. Germline CDR1 and CDR2: PRHDT and FYEKMQ (reference sequence). This CDR3 has 14 residues. Between the trimmed V and J ends, which lost 3 bases and 4 bases, there was a span of 11 bases. In nucleotides, the CDR3 is TGTGCCAGCAGCTTCTCAGCGGGTGCAGATACGCAGTATTTT. Its translation is CASSFSAGADTQYF.

This clonotype has ten or more counts. V usage is TRBV28 and J usage is TRBJ2-7, with 7 bases aligning to TRBD1. Germline V CDR1 and CDR2: MDHEN, SYDVKM. The V segment lost 4 bases and the J segment 8 bases; nucleotides outside the gene matches: 11. There are 14 residues in the CDR3. The CDR3, as DNA: TGTGCCAGCAGTTCCTCCGGGACAGAGTATCAGCAGTACTTC. Amino acids: CASSSSGTEYQQYF.

The chain carries TRBV6-2 or TRBV6-3 and TRBJ2-7; tentative D call: TRBD1 (6 bases). Between the trimmed V and J ends, which lost 5 bases and 3 bases, there was a span of 20 bases. The CDR3 spans 16 residues. Germline lookup yields CDR1 MNHEY and CDR2 SVGEGT. The CDR3 loop is CASSRLPTGQLYEQYF. Written as DNA, the CDR3 is TGTGCCAGCAGTCGGCTCCCGACAGGACAACTCTACGAGCAGTACTTC.

This clonotype has just a few counts. V and J are TRBV6-5 and TRBJ1-1, with unresolved D. V shed 0 bases and J shed 1 base, with 6 bases lying between them. Germline CDR1 reads MNHEY; CDR2 reads SVGAGI. The CDR3 runs 14 residues. CDR3 loop: CASSYSKGNTEAFF. CDR3 bases: TGTGCCAGCAGTTACTCTAAGGGGAACACTGAAGCTTTCTTT.

Remarks on this clonotype: An end of the junction differs from the germline gene, which may be a read error. The chain combines TRBV20-1 with TRBJ1-1, with D possibly TRBD1 on 5 matching bases. Germline V gene lookup returns CDR1 DFQATT and CDR2 SNEGSKA (reference sequence). The CDR3 spans 17 residues. The DNA of the CDR3 is TGCAGTGCTAGAGGGAGATCCCAGGGATCTATGAACACTGAAGCCTTCTTT. It encodes CSARGRSQGSMNTEAFF.

This clonotype was counted many times. This rearrangement joins TRBV6-2 or TRBV6-3 to TRBJ1-5; D unclear. CDR1 and CDR2 from the germline V gene are MNHEY and SVGEGT. V lost 5 bases to trimming and J lost 2 bases, with 16 bases between them. The CDR3 runs 16 residues. The CDR3 here is CASSHNVGRGNQPQHF. The CDR3 nucleotides are TGTGCCAGCAGTCACAACGTAGGACGGGGCAATCAGCCCCAGCATTTT.

This clonotype occurred a few times. The gene calls are TRBV6-5 and TRBJ2-5, with D perhaps matching TRBD2 (6 bases). Per the germline V gene, CDR1 is MNHEY and CDR2 is SVGAGI. This CDR3 region has 15 residues. Trimming took off 0 bases at V and 2 bases at J, with 10 bases between the two ends. The CDR3 bases are TGTGCCAGCAGTTACTCGGTCGGGGGACAAGAGACCCAGTACTTC. Its protein is CASSYSVGGQETQYF.

This clonotype was seen only a few times. This chain connects TRBV7-9 to TRBJ2-7; weak D call: TRBD1 (5 bases). Germline V gene sequence: CDR1 SEHNR, CDR2 FQNEAQ (reference sequence). With 5 bases removed from V and 2 bases from J, the gap between germline ends came to 10 bases. The CDR3 is 13 amino acids. The CDR3, as DNA: TGTGCCAGCAGCCGACAGAATCCCTACGAGCAGTACTTC. It is translated as CASSRQNPYEQYF.

This clonotype was observed a few times. The V and J genes are TRBV7-2 and TRBJ1-5; tentative D call: TRBD1 (6 bases). In germline, CDR1 is SGHTA, CDR2 FQGNSA. Trimming left V 4 bases short and J 7 bases short, with 23 bases between. The CDR3 runs 17 residues. CDR3 sequence (DNA): TGTGCCAGCAGCTCTACTCAGGGGACTTGGGTCGGGCAGCCCCAGCATTTT. Its protein is CASSSTQGTWVGQPQHF.

This clonotype was picked up many times. CDR3 coding DNA: TGTGCCAGCAGTTTACAAAAAAGGCCCTATGGCCGACGAGAAGAGACCCAGTACTTC. Protein product: CASSLQKRPYGRREETQYF. The chain uses TRBV28 and TRBJ2-5; D is unclear. Trimming took off 2 bases at V and 3 bases at J, with 25 bases between the two ends. Germline lookup yields CDR1 MDHEN and CDR2 SYDVKM. CDR3 length: 19 amino acids.

The genes are TRBV20-1 and TRBJ2-2; 11 nucleotides align to TRBD1. V shed 3 bases and J 4 bases; nucleotides not matched to a gene: 7. Germline assignment: CDR1 DFQATT and CDR2 SNEGSKA (reference sequence). There are 16 residues in the CDR3. CDR3: CSARETGTGGTGELFF. The CDR3 coding sequence is TGCAGTGCTAGGGAAACCGGGACAGGGGGCACCGGGGAGCTGTTTTTT.

This clonotype was seen many times. V gene TRBV6-2 or TRBV6-3 combines with J gene TRBJ2-1; 9 positions match TRBD2. Unmatched junction bases numbered 4, after V lost 1 base and J lost 0 bases. CDR3 length: 17 residues. The germline CDR1 and CDR2 sequences are MNHEY and SVGEGT. CDR3 sequence: CASSYFSGGISYNEQFF. CDR3 in DNA: TGTGCCAGCAGTTACTTTAGCGGGGGCATCTCCTACAATGAGCAGTTCTTC.

This clonotype was observed many times. The chain couples TRBV3-1 to TRBJ1-5, with 8 bases identical to TRBD1. The CDR3 runs to 16 residues. The V gene's germline CDR1 is LGHDT and CDR2 YNNKEL (reference sequence). Trimming cost V 1 base and J 3 bases; bases outside gene matches: 5. The CDR3 reads CASSQGGTGFNQPQHF. The CDR3 DNA follows: TGTGCCAGCAGCCAAGGGGGGACAGGTTTCAATCAGCCCCAGCATTTT. Filled out from reference TRBV3-1 and TRBJ1-5, the complete variable domain reads DTAVSQTPKYLVTQMGNDKSIKCEQNLGHDTMYWYKQDSKKFLKIMFSYNNKELIINETVPNRFSPKSPDKAHLNLHINSLELGDSAVYFCASSQGGTGFNQPQHFGDGTRLSIL.